This TCR beta chain was documented in a study of blood T cell repertoires in COVID-19 (dated by TCRdb to the early 2020s). For the study in its entirety: The collaborator samples originated in the United States, Italy and Spain and spanned the acute and convalescent phases of COVID-19. Nearly every sample came with metadata listing a de-identified subject ID, COVID-19 status, age in years and sex. Samples were obtained from the ongoing ImmuneRACE study (first 160 participants) and from about 1,300 subjects provided by 6 global collaborators. Where HLA class I and class II types were available, the types were taken from metadata supplied by the sample provider, not from assay-based typing. Deeply sampled blood TCRbeta repertoires from subjects exposed to, actively infected with, or recovered from COVID-19 were included in the dataset. The prospective study material was composed of cDNA or gDNA derived from T cells, B-cell-depleted T cells, or PBMCs. The repertoires were released in a freely available public database meant as a resource for research on the immune response to SARS-CoV-2. Overall results and qualifications from the work: The amount of clinical and demographic metadata varied by source and participant and was provided uncurated.

Via the germline V gene (reference sequence), CDR1 is LNHDA and CDR2 SQIVND. Trimming removed 2 bases from V and 2 bases from J, leaving 7 bases between the germline ends. Including cysteine and phenylalanine, the CDR3 has 14 amino acids. Kept here is only the CDR3 DNA, which spans 42 bases and is read in frame from base 1. The immunoSEQ Assay, a bias-controlled multiplex PCR, was used to amplify TCRbeta CDR3 regions from genomic DNA. In the source study's methods: Within the assay, amplification of reference gene primers was used to estimate how many nucleated cells each sample contained. To quantify the absolute abundance of each unique TCRbeta CDR3 rearrangement, sequence reads were collapsed and filtered. For each sample, productive Simpson clonality was calculated as the square root of Simpson's diversity index across productive rearrangements. The source is immuneACCESS, and TCRdb retained only in-frame sequences with V and J called. Part of the clones is not carried over; for the studies checked, unresolved V genes explain less than half of this, and the remainder is unexplained. For V, J and clone size, that table is used; D and trimming come from the DNA. The sample profile shows 110,000 to 150,000 clones; 75% to 90% of them were found once. The ten largest clones capture approximately 45% of the sample.

Points on this clone: The antigen this receptor binds is unknown. No much larger clone exists at a distance of one base, and base qualities are not known.

Each collaborating institution followed its own protocols to collect whole blood in K2EDTA tubes. For TCRbeta analysis, collaborators shipped samples in one of three forms: frozen whole blood, isolated PBMCs, or DNA extracted from either of those sample types. The receptor comes from a human donor in a cohort sampled during active COVID-19. The chain joins TRBV19 to TRBJ2-1; the D gene is perhaps TRBD2, on 6 matching bases. Material for sequencing was peripheral blood. The CDR3 is CASSISGAYNEQFF. The nucleotide sequence reads as follows: TGTGCCAGTAGTATATCGGGGGCCTACAATGAGCAGTTCTTC.